What follows are 30 T cell receptor beta chains derived from one specimen sequenced in a study of blood T cell repertoires in COVID-19. The method was immunoSEQ multiplex PCR; TCRdb's version includes in-frame clones alone and lacks a portion of them. The repertoire has about 260,000 clones, about 89% of them found once; the top ten carry about 8.6%. What was sequenced was peripheral blood. These receptors all come from a man aged 35 to 55 with active or convalescent COVID-19.

The CDR3 DNA reads TGTGCCAGCAGTGGCACTGCGCCTCCAGGAAGTGAAGCTTTCTTT. Encoded protein: CASSGTAPPGSEAFF. The chain employs TRBV2 and TRBJ1-1; the D is unclear. V gave up 4 bases and J gave up 7 bases, with 19 bases separating them. CDR1 SNHLY and CDR2 FYNNEI come from the germline V gene. The CDR3 consists of 15 residues. Complete variable domain (other parts from reference TRBV2 and TRBJ1-1): EPEVTQTPSHQVTQMGQEVILRCVPISNHLYFYWYRQILGQKVEFLVSFYNNEISEKSEIFDDQFSVERPDGSNFTLKIRSTKLEDSAMYFCASSGTAPPGSEAFFGQGTRLTVV.

A note on this clone: The same CDR3 can be traced to other DNA sequences in this sample. V gene TRBV12-3 or TRBV12-4 combines with J gene TRBJ2-2, with D tentatively TRBD2 (6 bases). The CDR3 has 13 amino acids. Between the trimmed V and J ends, which lost 6 bases and 5 bases, there was a span of 10 bases. The CDR3 sequence is CASSPGGTGELFF. CDR3 bases: TGTGCCAGCAGCCCTGGAGGGACCGGGGAGCTGTTTTTT.

The rearrangement uses TRBV7-9 and TRBJ1-4; a weak D match, TRBD1 (5 bases). Germline CDR1 SEHNR, CDR2 FQNEAQ (reference sequence). Trimming pared 5 bases from V and 8 bases from J, leaving 15 bases between. CDR3 length: 14 residues. This chain's CDR3 is CASSLNTGGEKLFF. CDR3 DNA sequence: TGTGCCAGCAGCCTAAACACAGGAGGGGAAAAACTGTTTTTT.

The chain recombines TRBV5-1 with TRBJ1-2, with D unclear. Trimming stripped 4 bases from V and 6 bases from J, with 13 bases between. The CDR3 is 13 residues long. Germline V CDR1 and CDR2: SGHRS, YFSETQ. The CDR3 loop is CASSPRTGHGYTF. The DNA for the CDR3 is TGCGCCAGCAGCCCTAGGACTGGCCATGGCTACACCTTC.

This clone turned up a few times. The chain recombines TRBV6-5 with TRBJ1-3; weak D call: TRBD1 (5 bases). With 8 bases removed from V and 1 base from J, the gap between germline ends came to 12 bases. Germline V gene sequence: CDR1 MNHEY, CDR2 SVGAGI. CDR3 length: 14 residues. CDR3 nucleotide sequence: TGTGCCAGCCGGGGGGGTCCTTCTGGAAACACCATATATTTT. This codes for CASRGGPSGNTIYF.

The V gene is TRBV5-4, the J gene TRBJ2-5, with 8 bases lining up with TRBD1. The trim removed 2 bases at V and 4 bases at J, leaving 4 bases unmatched. The CDR3 runs 14 residues. CDR1 is SGHNT and CDR2 is YYREEE in the germline V gene (reference sequence). CDR3 bases: TGTGCCAGCAGCTTTCAGGGGGCTACAGAGACCCAGTACTTC. It specifies CASSFQGATETQYF.

The V call is TRBV28, the J call TRBJ1-1; D is ambiguous. Germline V gene data show CDR1 as MDHEN and CDR2 as SYDVKM. The CDR3 spans 14 residues. V was trimmed by 4 bases and J by 3 bases, leaving 12 bases between them. The CDR3 is CASSYSLGDTEAFF. CDR3 coding DNA: TGTGCCAGCAGTTACAGTTTGGGCGACACTGAAGCTTTCTTT. Filled out from reference TRBV28 and TRBJ1-1, the complete variable domain reads DVKVTQSSRYLVKRTGEKVFLECVQDMDHENMFWYRQDPGLGLRLIYFSYDVKMKEKGDIPEGYSVSREKKERFSLILESASTNQTSMYLCASSYSLGDTEAFFGQGTRLTVV.

V usage is TRBV20-1 and J usage is TRBJ1-5, with TRBD1 matching 8 bases. From germline, CDR1 is DFQATT and CDR2 SNEGSKA (reference sequence). The length of the CDR3 is 15 residues. Trimming removed 3 bases from V and 5 bases from J; junction bases left unmatched: 9. CDR3 loop: CSASLGAGGDQPQHF. CDR3 DNA sequence: TGCAGTGCTAGTTTGGGTGCAGGGGGCGATCAGCCCCAGCATTTT.

This chain links TRBV9 with TRBJ2-2; D perhaps matches TRBD1 (6 bases). The CDR3 sequence is 14 residues long. Per the germline V gene, CDR1 is SGDLS and CDR2 is YYNGEE. Trimming shortened V by 5 bases and J by 3 bases, and 11 bases separated the two germline ends. This chain's CDR3 is CASRKNRDTGELFF. In DNA form, the CDR3 reads TGTGCCAGCAGGAAGAACAGGGACACCGGGGAGCTGTTTTTT.

V gene TRBV7-9 combines with J gene TRBJ1-1, with TRBD1 identical over 10 bases. V lost 3 bases to trimming and J lost 0 bases; unmatched junction nucleotides: 4. The length of the CDR3 is 16 residues. Germline V gene data show CDR1 as SEHNR and CDR2 as FQNEAQ (reference sequence). In DNA form, the CDR3 reads TGTGCCAGCAGCTTTCCGGGACAGGGGATGAACACTGAAGCTTTCTTT. This gives the protein CASSFPGQGMNTEAFF.

The chain joins TRBV7-9 to TRBJ2-7, with 10 bases matching TRBD1. Trimming removed 5 bases from V and 0 bases from J; junction bases left unmatched: 10. The CDR3 runs 17 residues. Germline CDR1 reads SEHNR; CDR2 reads FQNEAQ (reference sequence). CDR3 sequence: CASSRTGGVQNSYEQYF. The CDR3 DNA reads TGTGCCAGCAGCCGGACAGGGGGGGTCCAAAACTCCTACGAGCAGTACTTC.

The genes are TRBV3-1 (or the pseudogene TRBV3-2) and TRBJ2-1, with TRBD2 matching over 9 bases. Trimming cost V 1 base and J 5 bases; bases outside gene matches: 0. Germline V CDR1 and CDR2: LGHDT, YNNKEL (reference sequence). This CDR3 has 14 residues. The CDR3: CASSQVAGDNEQFF. CDR3 nucleotides: TGTGCCAGCAGCCAAGTAGCGGGAGACAATGAGCAGTTCTTC.

The chain links TRBV3-1 (or the pseudogene TRBV3-2) to TRBJ2-2; maybe TRBD1 (6 bases). V was pared by 1 base and J by 1 base, with 16 bases between. Germline CDR1 reads LGHDT; CDR2 reads YNNKEL (reference sequence). This CDR3 has 18 residues. The CDR3 here is CASSQGFRDTVNTGELFF. Here the CDR3 DNA reads TGTGCCAGCAGCCAAGGGTTCCGGGACACCGTGAACACCGGGGAGCTGTTTTTT.

The rearrangement uses TRBV2 and TRBJ2-7; D is possibly TRBD1 (5 bases). V dropped 8 bases and J dropped 4 bases, with 12 bases sitting between them. The CDR3 spans 12 residues. The germline V gene encodes CDR1 SNHLY and CDR2 FYNNEI. The CDR3 reads CASAGQGYEQYF. The CDR3 coding sequence is TGTGCCAGCGCCGGGCAGGGTTACGAGCAGTACTTC.

The genes are TRBV13 and TRBJ2-1; D may be TRBD2 (5 bases). In germline, CDR1 is PRHDT, CDR2 FYEKMQ (reference sequence). The CDR3 extends over 16 amino acids. V was shortened by 5 bases and J by 4 bases, with 18 bases between the two germline ends. CDR3 sequence: CASSLAERKLYNEQFF. CDR3 DNA: TGTGCCAGCAGCCTCGCGGAGCGGAAGCTTTACAATGAGCAGTTCTTC.

The rearrangement uses TRBV7-9 and TRBJ1-2; D gene unclear. Trimming shortened V by 3 bases and J by 6 bases, and 5 bases separated the two germline ends. This CDR3 has 11 amino acids. Per the germline V gene, CDR1 is SEHNR and CDR2 is FQNEAQ (reference sequence). CDR3 in amino acids: CASSLEDGYTF. The CDR3 DNA sequence: TGTGCCAGCAGCTTGGAGGATGGCTACACCTTC.

The J gene is TRBJ1-1, the V gene TRBV6-5; TRBD1 is a possible D gene (6 bases). The germline V and J ends were trimmed by 4 bases and 1 base, with 13 bases remaining between them. Germline CDR1 is MNHEY and CDR2 is SVGAGI. The CDR3 length is 15 residues. As DNA, the CDR3 is TGTGCCAGCAGTTCCTTCCGGGACACGAACACTGAAGCTTTCTTT. Amino acids: CASSSFRDTNTEAFF.

This clone was counted only a few times. V gene TRBV15 combines with J gene TRBJ1-5; D is possibly TRBD1 (6 bases). Germline V lookup: CDR1 LNHNV, CDR2 YYDKDF (reference sequence). CDR3 length equals 16 residues. Between the trimmed V and J ends, which lost 0 bases and 3 bases, there was a span of 12 bases. CDR3 bases: TGTGCCACCAGCAGAGATTGGGACATCCTCAATCAGCCCCAGCATTTT. It specifies CATSRDWDILNQPQHF.

This chain links TRBV5-8 with TRBJ1-5, with 8 bases lining up with TRBD1. There are 14 residues in the CDR3. The germline gives CDR1 SGHTS, CDR2 YDEGEE. J was trimmed by 8 bases and V by 5 bases; bases with no gene match: 9. The CDR3, as DNA: TGTGCCAGCAGTTCGGGACAGGATTTCAAGCCCCAGCATTTT. Residues: CASSSGQDFKPQHF.

This chain uses TRBV18 with TRBJ1-2, with D perhaps TRBD1 (5 bases). The CDR3 contains 14 residues. The germline V and J ends were trimmed by 3 bases and 3 bases, with 11 bases remaining between them. Per the germline V gene, CDR1 is KGHSH and CDR2 is LQKENI. Here the CDR3 DNA reads TGTGCCAGCTCACCCAGGGTTGTCGACTATGGCTACACCTTC. This codes for CASSPRVVDYGYTF.

This clone was detected only a few times. The V call is TRBV18, the J call TRBJ1-2, with no clear D. This CDR3 spans 11 amino acids. V was clipped by 6 bases and J by 6 bases, with 8 bases between them. Looked up from germline, CDR1 is KGHSH and CDR2 is LQKENI. The CDR3 nucleotides are TGTGCCAGCTCGCTCGGGGATGGCTACACCTTC. It codes for CASSLGDGYTF.

V is TRBV4-1 and J is TRBJ1-5; D remains unclear. The CDR3 covers 18 residues. Germline V gives CDR1 MGHRA, CDR2 YSYEKL. Trimming took 4 bases from V and 0 from J, leaving 19 bases between them. This CDR3 is CASSLQPQTGYSNQPQHF. DNA for the CDR3: TGCGCCAGCAGCCTTCAGCCTCAAACGGGGTATAGCAATCAGCCCCAGCATTTT.

This clone came up once. The chain couples TRBV3-1 (or the pseudogene TRBV3-2) to TRBJ2-1; 11 bases line up with TRBD2. Trimming removed 0 bases from V and 2 bases from J; junction bases left unmatched: 6. The CDR3 is 18 amino acids. The germline gives CDR1 LGHDT, CDR2 YNNKEL (reference sequence). CDR3: CASSQDGLAGGPYNEQFF. The CDR3 DNA follows: TGTGCCAGCAGCCAAGATGGTCTAGCGGGAGGCCCCTACAATGAGCAGTTCTTC.

The genes are TRBV7-9 and TRBJ1-2; D not resolved. This CDR3 is built from 14 residues. V was shortened by 5 bases and J by 3 bases, with 13 bases between the two germline ends. Germline V lookup: CDR1 SEHNR, CDR2 FQNEAQ (reference sequence). The CDR3 here is CASSPMRVDYGYTF. The DNA for the CDR3 is TGTGCCAGCAGCCCAATGCGGGTTGACTATGGCTACACCTTC. Full variable domain (outside the CDR3, taken from reference TRBV7-9 and TRBJ1-2): DTGVSQNPRHKITKRGQNVTFRCDPISEHNRLYWYRQTLGQGPEFLTYFQNEAQLEKSRLLSDRFSAERPKGSFSTLEIQRTEQGDSAMYLCASSPMRVDYGYTFGSGTRLTVV.

This rearrangement joins TRBV2 to TRBJ2-2; D is perhaps TRBD1 (5 bases). Germline CDR1 is SNHLY and CDR2 is FYNNEI. The CDR3 has 14 amino acids. Between the trimmed V and J ends, which lost 5 bases and 5 bases, there was a span of 12 bases. The CDR3 spells CASSLQDKTGELFF. CDR3 nucleotide sequence: TGTGCCAGCAGTTTACAGGACAAGACCGGGGAGCTGTTTTTT.

The chain uses TRBV2 and TRBJ1-5; 7 nucleotides align to TRBD1. V shed 6 bases and J 7 bases; nucleotides not matched to a gene: 3. Per the germline V gene, CDR1 is SNHLY and CDR2 is FYNNEI. The CDR3 is 12 amino acids. The CDR3 DNA reads as TGTGCCAGCAGCACAGGGGTCCAGCCCCAGCATTTT. It yields the protein CASSTGVQPQHF.

The chain employs TRBV11-2 and TRBJ1-1, with D hard to call. Germline CDR1 SGHAT, CDR2 FQNNGV. The V end lost 1 base, the J end lost 0 bases, and 6 bases lay between the germline ends. There are 14 residues in the CDR3. The CDR3 DNA is TGTGCCAGCAGCTTAGGACTCCTGAACACTGAAGCTTTCTTT. It translates to CASSLGLLNTEAFF.

The rearrangement uses TRBV7-6 and TRBJ2-1, with D hard to call. Germline assignment: CDR1 SGHVS and CDR2 FNYEAQ. V was trimmed by 4 bases and J by 7 bases, leaving 20 bases between them. The CDR3 is made up of 16 amino acids. This CDR3 is CASSSPLSASRNEQFF. DNA for the CDR3: TGTGCCAGCAGCTCCCCCCTAAGCGCCTCCCGGAATGAGCAGTTCTTC.

This clone was seen a single time. V is TRBV7-2 and J is TRBJ1-1, with 9 bases fitting TRBD1. Looked up from germline, CDR1 is SGHTA and CDR2 is FQGNSA. The junction had 12 bases not matched to a gene; V was cut back by 5 bases and J by 5 bases. The CDR3 contains 16 residues. The CDR3 spells CASSQKPGQGLTEAFF. The CDR3 nucleotides are TGTGCCAGCAGCCAGAAACCGGGACAGGGCTTAACTGAAGCTTTCTTT.

The chain has TRBV2 and TRBJ1-5; D not resolved. The CDR3 runs to 14 residues. Germline values: CDR1 SNHLY, CDR2 FYNNEI. V was shortened by 4 bases and J by 2 bases, with 9 bases between the two germline ends. CDR3 loop: CASSGEVGNQPQHF. The DNA of the CDR3 is TGTGCCAGCAGTGGCGAGGTCGGCAATCAGCCCCAGCATTTT.